This TCR beta chain was documented in a study of naive and memory T cell subsets. The study, taken as a whole, reports: Diversity fell and Gini index rose from naive through CM, EM, EMRA. TCR counts from RNA may reflect activation-linked expression changes.

For this clonotype: The antigen remains undetermined.

Trimming took 3 bases from V and 10 from J, leaving 7 bases between them. Germline V gene sequence: CDR1 SEHNR, CDR2 FQNEAQ (reference sequence). The CDR3 sequence is 12 residues long. CMV status came from CD4+ IFNgamma after overnight CMV lysate stimulation. Sequential positive selection took CD4 T cells first, then CD8 T cells. The beta constant-region primer was an equimolar mix of two oligonucleotides covering TRBC1 and TRBC2. Ligated cDNA was amplified by four rounds of PCR with nested alpha and beta constant-region primers and SP2. TCRdb independently ran MiXCR on the UMI-ligation and nested PCR reads; one entry per CDR3 protein. The table lists 120,000 or so distinct CDR3 sequences, around 35% of them singletons.

Source material: central memory CD4+ T cells from blood. The genes are TRBV7-9 and TRBJ1-6, with D unclear. This clonotype was sampled from a human donor in good health. The CDR3, as DNA: TGTGCCAGCAGCTTCCCCGAATCACCCCTCCACTTT. Its protein is CASSFPESPLHF.